This is a list of T cell receptor beta chains from one sample in a study of CD8+CD57+ T cells in acquired aplastic anemia. TCRdb independently ran MiXCR on the reads; one entry per CDR3 protein. This sample carries some 180,000 distinct CDR3 sequences, around 60% of them seen once, and the ten largest clones take approximately 46%. Sequencing used sorted CD4+, CD8+, or CD8+CD57+ T cells (not recorded which) from PBMCs. The receptors stem from a human donor with aplastic anemia. Both conserved end residues are part of each CDR3. D genes are given only for firm matches. Part of the rows lack a size; the others show once, few, many or a class for expanded clones.

v_gene	abundance	j_gene	d_gene	CDR3nt	CDR3aa
TRBV7-6	NA	TRBJ2-2	NA	TGTGCCAGCAGCGCCAGGGAGCTGTTTTTT	CASSARELFF
TRBV2	NA	TRBJ2-7	NA	TGTGCCACCGCGCAGGGTACTACCCACGAGCAGTACTTC	CATAQGTTHEQYF
TRBV7-6	NA	TRBJ1-2	NA	TGTGCCAGCAGCTTAGGACAGCTCTATGGCTACACCTTC	CASSLGQLYGYTF
TRBV7-2	NA	TRBJ1-1	NA	TGTGCCAGCAGCTTATTTCTCGACGGGCCAGAAGCTTTCTTT	CASSLFLDGPEAFF
TRBV11-1	NA	TRBJ2-3	TRBD1	TGCGCCAGCAGCTGGACAGGGGTGACAGATACGCAGTATTTT	CASSWTGVTDTQYF
TRBV20-1	NA	TRBJ1-1	NA	TGCAGTGCTAGAGACGGGAAAAGGGTGAACGCTGAAGCTTTCTTT	CSARDGKRVNAEAFF
TRBV20-1	NA	TRBJ2-7	NA	TGCAGTGCTCGATACGGCGGGCGCTCCTACGAGCAGTACTTC	CSARYGGRSYEQYF
TRBV6-1	many	TRBJ1-2	NA	TGTGCCAGCAGACCAGGATTCTATGGCTACACCTTC	CASRPGFYGYTF
TRBV15	NA	TRBJ1-5	TRBD1	TGTGCCACCAGCGAACAGGGGTTGGGCAATCAGCCCCAGCATTTT	CATSEQGLGNQPQHF
TRBV7-3	NA	TRBJ1-1	NA	TGTGCCAGCAGCCTAAGCCGGGGCCCGAACACTGAAGCTTTCTTT	CASSLSRGPNTEAFF
TRBV20-1	NA	TRBJ1-5	NA	TGCAGTGTGACGGGGCTCGGCCAGCCCCAGCATTTT	CSVTGLGQPQHF
TRBV2	NA	TRBJ2-6	TRBD1	TGTGCCAGCACCAGACAGGGCACAGGGGCCAACGTCCTGACTTTC	CASTRQGTGANVLTF
TRBV20-1	few	TRBJ1-1	NA	TGCAGTGCTAGAGATTTCAGGGTACAGACTGAAGCTTTCTTT	CSARDFRVQTEAFF
TRBV10-3	many	TRBJ2-4	NA	TGTGCCATCAGTCCCAATTTAGCCAAAAACATTCAGTACTTC	CAISPNLAKNIQYF
TRBV29-1	many	TRBJ1-1	NA	TGCAGCGTTGGGGGGTTAGAAGCTTTCTTT	CSVGGLEAFF
TRBV5-1	NA	TRBJ1-1	NA	TGCGCCAGCGCAGGGTCGGTGGAAACTGAAGCTTTCTTT	CASAGSVETEAFF
TRBV12-3/TRBV12-4	NA	TRBJ1-2	TRBD1	TGTGCCAGCAGTACGCCGGGACAGGGGGCTCGGAACTATGGCTACACCTTC	CASSTPGQGARNYGYTF
TRBV10-3	NA	TRBJ2-1	NA	TGTGCCATCAGTGAGGTCATAGTGGGAGAATTCAATGAGCAGTTCTTC	CAISEVIVGEFNEQFF
TRBV7-9	once	TRBJ2-3	TRBD2	TGTGCCAGCAGCGAAGCGGGAGGCACAGGTACGCAGTATTTT	CASSEAGGTGTQYF
TRBV12-3/TRBV12-4	once	TRBJ2-3	TRBD2	TGTGCCAGCAGTTTAGCGCGTATGCGGGAGGGCTCAGATACGCAGTATTTT	CASSLARMREGSDTQYF
TRBV7-7	NA	TRBJ2-2	NA	TGTGCCAGCACCACAAAGGCCTCTAACACCGGGGAGCTGTTTTTT	CASTTKASNTGELFF
TRBV29-1	NA	TRBJ2-2	NA	TGCAGCGTTGAACGTGTGACCGGGGAGCTGTCTTTT	CSVERVTGELSF
TRBV19	many	TRBJ2-1	TRBD1	TGTGCCAGTAGTGCCGACCGGGACAGGGGAAATGAGCAGTTCTTC	CASSADRDRGNEQFF
TRBV29-1	NA	TRBJ2-1	NA	TGCAGCTACGAGGTGTCTAGCGACGATGAGCAGTTCTTC	CSYEVSSDDEQFF
TRBV2	NA	TRBJ2-2	NA	TGTGCCAGCAGTGCAGCCCCAGGAGGAACCGGGGAGCTGTTTTTT	CASSAAPGGTGELFF
TRBV20-1	NA	TRBJ1-5	TRBD1	TGCAGTGCTAGAGATGGGGCAGGGGGCGACAATCAGCCCCAGCATTTT	CSARDGAGGDNQPQHF
TRBV6-5	many	TRBJ2-5	NA	TGTGCCAGCGCACAGGCCTTCCAAGAGACCCAGTACTTC	CASAQAFQETQYF
TRBV24-1	NA	TRBJ2-7	NA	TGTGCGTCCAGTGAAGACAGCCACGAGCAGTACTTC	CASSEDSHEQYF
TRBV7-2	NA	TRBJ2-3	TRBD1	TGTGCCAGCAGCCCACCGGGACAGGACACCACAGATACGCAGTATTTT	CASSPPGQDTTDTQYF
TRBV7-9	NA	TRBJ2-2	TRBD1	TGTGCCAGCAGCTCGGACAGGGGCGCGAACACCGGGGAGCTGTTTTTT	CASSSDRGANTGELFF
TRBV5-1	NA	TRBJ2-7	TRBD2	TGCGCCAGCAGCTTGGAGGTCAAACTAGCGGAAGGACTACGACGGCAGTACTTC	CASSLEVKLAEGLRRQYF
TRBV5-5	NA	TRBJ1-5	NA	TGTGCCAGCAGCTTATATACGGGGGCGCATTGTTGGGGTCAGCCCCAGCATTTT	CASSLYTGAHCWGQPQHF
TRBV10-3	NA	TRBJ2-3	NA	TGTGCCAGCTACGGGACGCGGGGCACAGATACGCAGTATTTT	CASYGTRGTDTQYF
TRBV7-2	NA	TRBJ2-1	NA	TGTGCCAGCAGCTTAGTCTGGGCGCTGAGCTCCTACAATGAGCAGTTCTTC	CASSLVWALSSYNEQFF
TRBV19	NA	TRBJ2-7	TRBD2	TGTGCCAGTAGTCCGACTAGCGGCTACGAGCAGTACTTC	CASSPTSGYEQYF
TRBV2	NA	TRBJ2-1	TRBD1	TGTGCCAGCAGCGCCGCTCCGACAGGGAAGAATGAGCAGTTCTTC	CASSAAPTGKNEQFF
TRBV7-9	few	TRBJ2-5	TRBD2	TGTGCCAGCAGCTGGCTAGCGGGAGGAGAGACCCAGTACTTC	CASSWLAGGETQYF
TRBV25-1	NA	TRBJ1-6	NA	TGTGCCAGCAGTACAGCAGGGAATTCACCCCTCCACTTT	CASSTAGNSPLHF
TRBV7-2	NA	TRBJ1-3	NA	TGTGCCAGCAGCCAAACTTGGGACACCATATATTTT	CASSQTWDTIYF
TRBV20-1	NA	TRBJ2-7	TRBD2	TGCAGTGCTAGAGTCTCAGCGGGAGGGTTTTACGAGCAGTACTTC	CSARVSAGGFYEQYF
TRBV7-6	NA	TRBJ2-1	TRBD1	TGTGCCAGCAGCTTATCGGGGACAGGGACCTACAATGAGCAGTTCTTC	CASSLSGTGTYNEQFF
TRBV7-9	few	TRBJ1-6	TRBD1	TGTGCCAGCAGCTCCCAGACAGGGGCGGATTCACCCCTCCACTTT	CASSSQTGADSPLHF